This TCR beta chain emerged from a study of cytomegalovirus exposure and HLA in healthy donors. 13 Jbeta primers and 60 Vbeta primers were used for the PCR. Sequencing was performed with immunoSEQ multiplex PCR; in TCRdb, only in-frame clones are kept and a portion is missing. The profile shows about 140,000 clones, roughly 80% of them singletons. In regard to this clone: Its antigen is as yet unknown.

Each donor was healthy, and each was a bone marrow donor. Study findings and constraints: Later on, an analysis tied 15,000 to 20,000 TCR beta sequences to HLA alleles at 0.05 false discovery rate. Earlier findings revealed that most TCR beta V segments proved productive either about 87% or about 30% of the time. Several of the most significant clusters appeared, in a later analysis, to be linked to common viral pathogens.

CDR3 length: 14 residues. Germline V gene lookup returns CDR1 KGHSH and CDR2 LQKENI. The junction had 6 bases not matched to a gene; V was cut back by 6 bases and J by 4 bases. V and J are TRBV18 and TRBJ1-5; 7 bases fit TRBD1. This clonotype originated in a man younger than 30 in good health and CMV-seronegative. The sample taken for sequencing was PBMCs. CDR3 sequence reads: CASSVTGTNQPQHF. As DNA, the CDR3 is TGTGCCAGCTCGGTGACAGGGACAAATCAGCCCCAGCATTTT. The full variable domain, its missing parts supplied by reference TRBV18 and TRBJ1-5, is NAGVMQNPRHLVRRRGQEARLRCSPMKGHSHVYWYRQLPEEGLKFMVYLQKENIIDESGMPKERFSAEFPKEGPSILRIQQVVRGDSAAYFCASSVTGTNQPQHFGDGTRLSIL.